One and the same sample provided the 20 T cell receptor beta chains below, sequenced in a study of metastatic and nonmetastatic thyroid tumors. TCRdb recomputed clones from the PCR reads via MiXCR. This sample has about 31,000 clones, with 15% to 20% found just once. Patients had received no treatment of any kind before thyroid surgery. Input material: blood. These receptors originate from a female donor with papillary thyroid cancer or a benign thyroid nodule (not recorded which). Some clones in this sample may be carry-over from other donors' samples.

This clone has ten or more counts. DNA of the CDR3: TGTGCCAGCTCCTTTGGGGACTATGGCTACACCTTC. Its protein product is CASSFGDYGYTF. This chain connects TRBV6-1 to TRBJ1-2; D remains unclear. The CDR3 loop spans 12 amino acids. The ends were cut back, 8 bases at V and 3 bases at J, with 10 bases in the middle. Germline V gene sequence: CDR1 MNHNS, CDR2 SASEGT.

A remark on this clone: The germline gene is not matched at one end of the junction; a read error may be the cause. This chain connects TRBV28 to TRBJ1-5; D may be TRBD1 (5 bases). The CDR3 totals 15 residues. CDR1 and CDR2 (germline): MDHEN, SYDVKM. CDR3 region: CASSLWGGNNQHQNF. In DNA, the CDR3 is TGTGCCAGCAGTTTGTGGGGCGGGAACAATCAGCACCAGAATTTT.

This clone was counted only a few times. This chain connects TRBV24-1 to TRBJ1-2; D gene unclear. Per germline, CDR1 KGHDR and CDR2 SFDVKD. V lost 4 bases and J 4 bases, leaving 18 bases between the germline ends. This CDR3 region has 16 residues. CDR3 sequence: CATSDSPPRNRYGYTF. The CDR3 DNA sequence: TGTGCCACCAGTGACTCCCCCCCACGGAACCGCTATGGCTACACCTTC.

This clone was picked up a small number of times. The chain has TRBV27 and TRBJ2-3; the match to TRBD1 covers 9 bases. The trim removed 10 bases at V and 4 bases at J, leaving 12 bases unmatched. This CDR3 comprises 15 residues. Per the germline V gene, CDR1 is MNHEY and CDR2 is SMNVEV (reference sequence). CDR3 region: CATRLQGAKSDTQYF. The CDR3 DNA sequence: TGTGCCACCAGACTACAGGGGGCGAAGTCAGATACGCAGTATTTT.

The chain recombines TRBV2 with TRBJ2-6, with D possibly being TRBD2 (5 bases). The CDR3 is made up of 17 amino acids. The germline V and J ends were trimmed by 6 bases and 0 bases, with 15 bases remaining between them. CDR1 SNHLY and CDR2 FYNNEI come from the germline V gene. Here the CDR3 DNA reads TGTGCCAGCAGCCTCACGCGGGTGAGCTCTGGGGCCAACGTCCTGACTTTC. Amino acids: CASSLTRVSSGANVLTF.

This clone was detected many times. Different DNA sequences within this sample yield the same CDR3. The chain combines TRBV5-4 with TRBJ2-2; no reliable D call. Looked up from germline, CDR1 is SGHNT and CDR2 is YYREEE (reference sequence). The V end lost 2 bases, the J end lost 6 bases, and 8 bases lay between the germline ends. This CDR3 has 13 residues. The CDR3 nucleotides read TGTGCCAGCAGCTTCGGTGTCGCCGGGGAGCTGTTTTTT. Its translation is CASSFGVAGELFF.

This clone was counted ten times or more. The junction departs from the called germline gene at one end, perhaps through a read error. Distinct nucleotide sequences in the sample also encode this CDR3. The chain joins TRBV9 to TRBJ2-5; either TRBD1 or TRBD2 may supply D (5 bases each). The germline V gene encodes CDR1 SGDLS and CDR2 YYNGEE. This CDR3 is 14 amino acids long. This CDR3 is CASSLGTVQETQYF. CDR3 in DNA: TGTGCCAGCAGCCTGGGGACCGTTCAAGAAACCCAGTACTTC.

This clone was counted a single time. V gene TRBV20-1 combines with J gene TRBJ2-7; 7 nucleotides line up with TRBD1. V shed 5 bases and J 1 base; nucleotides not matched to a gene: 8. Germline V lookup: CDR1 DFQATT, CDR2 SNEGSKA (reference sequence). The CDR3 has 14 residues. CDR3 sequence (DNA): TGCAGTGCTGGGGGACAGACCTTATCCTACGAGCAGTACTTC. Protein: CSAGGQTLSYEQYF.

This clone was seen at least ten times. This chain joins TRBV19 and TRBJ1-2, with no clear D. V was trimmed by 4 bases and J by 4 bases, leaving 10 bases between them. CDR3 length equals 13 residues. CDR1 LNHDA and CDR2 SQIVND come from the germline V gene (reference sequence). The chain's CDR3 is CASSSQVGYGYTF. DNA for the CDR3: TGTGCCAGTAGTAGTCAGGTGGGCTATGGCTACACCTTC.

This clone is termed medium-sized. The chain is built from TRBV9 and TRBJ1-2; D gene unclear. Germline loops: CDR1 SGDLS, CDR2 YYNGEE. Trimming left V 10 bases short and J 2 bases short, with 15 bases between. CDR3 length: 13 residues. The CDR3 coding sequence is TGTGCCTCCTCAACTTACTTAAACTATGGCTACACCTTC. This sequence encodes CASSTYLNYGYTF.

In its sample, this clone ranks as medium-sized. The J gene is TRBJ2-7, the V gene TRBV2; D unresolved. Trimming left V 6 bases short and J 2 bases short, with 5 bases between. The CDR3 has 11 residues. CDR1 is SNHLY, CDR2 FYNNEI, per germline. In DNA, the CDR3 is TGTGCCAGCAGGGGCCCCTACGAGCAGTACTTC. It codes for CASRGPYEQYF.

This clone showed up many times. The chain recombines TRBV28 with TRBJ1-1, with 7 bases that match TRBD1. Germline CDR1 MDHEN, CDR2 SYDVKM. Trimming at V came to 4 bases and at J to 1 base, leaving 6 bases not matched to a gene. CDR3 length: 15 residues. The CDR3 loop reads CASSSRDRENTEAFF. CDR3 coding DNA: TGTGCCAGCAGTTCAAGGGACAGAGAGAACACTGAAGCTTTCTTT.

This clone was observed many times. The V and J genes are TRBV5-1 and TRBJ2-7; no clear D. Germline CDR1 reads SGHRS; CDR2 reads YFSETQ. The CDR3 extends over 13 amino acids. Trimming pared 0 bases from V and 3 bases from J, leaving 7 bases between. CDR3 sequence reads: CASSLGMNYEQYF. DNA for the CDR3: TGCGCCAGCAGCTTGGGAATGAACTACGAGCAGTACTTC.

Many counts were recorded for this clone. The gene calls are TRBV28 and TRBJ2-7; TRBD1 aligns across 8 bases. With V trimmed by 5 bases and J by 0 bases, 9 bases remained unmatched. There are 16 residues in the CDR3. CDR1 and CDR2 (germline): MDHEN, SYDVKM. The CDR3 DNA follows: TGTGCCAGCAGTCTTGGACAGGGATCGAGCTCCTACGAGCAGTACTTC. It encodes CASSLGQGSSSYEQYF.

About this clone itself: One junction end disagrees with the germline gene, perhaps due to a read error. The V call is TRBV28, the J call TRBJ2-3; D unclear. The CDR3 has 15 amino acids. Per the germline V gene, CDR1 is MDHEN and CDR2 is SYDVKM. CDR3 bases: TGTGCCAGCATTTTATTGAGCGTACGCACAGATACGCAGTATTTT. Protein sequence: CASILLSVRTDTQYF.

This clone was seen ten or more times. DNA of the CDR3: TGTGCCAGTAGGAAGGACAGGGAGGCGGCCAACTATGGCTACACCTTC. Its protein is CASRKDREAANYGYTF. The chain links TRBV19 to TRBJ1-2; 8 nucleotides agree with TRBD1. There are 16 residues in the CDR3. The germline CDR1 and CDR2 sequences are LNHDA and SQIVND (reference sequence). Trimming at V came to 6 bases and at J to 2 bases, leaving 11 bases not matched to a gene.

At least ten counts were recorded for this clone. The chain couples TRBV5-4 to TRBJ2-3; 11 bases agree with TRBD2. V lost 1 base, J lost 2 bases, and 3 bases stayed unmatched. The CDR3 sequence is 16 residues long. CDR1 and CDR2 (germline): SGHNT, YYREEE (reference sequence). CDR3 DNA sequence: TGTGCCAGCAGCTTGCAACTAGCGGGGGACACAGATACGCAGTATTTT. It yields the protein CASSLQLAGDTDTQYF.

This clone has a count of ten or more. V usage is TRBV4-2 and J usage is TRBJ2-3; D tentatively reads TRBD1 or TRBD2 (6 bases each). Trimming shortened V by 0 bases and J by 2 bases, and 12 bases separated the two germline ends. From germline, CDR1 is LGHNA and CDR2 YNFKEQ. The CDR3 runs 16 residues. This CDR3 reads CASSQEPGANTDTQYF. CDR3 nucleotide sequence: TGTGCCAGCAGCCAAGAACCGGGGGCCAACACAGATACGCAGTATTTT.

Sample share makes this clone medium-sized. The chain uses TRBV6-1 and TRBJ2-7; perhaps TRBD2 as D (6 bases). With 1 base removed from V and 6 bases from J, the gap between germline ends came to 13 bases. Germline V CDR1 and CDR2: MNHNS, SASEGT. The CDR3 spans 14 residues. CDR3 sequence: CASSEGLVGAEQYF. In nucleotides, the CDR3 is TGTGCCAGCAGTGAAGGACTAGTCGGAGCCGAGCAGTACTTC.

The chain joins TRBV3-1 to TRBJ1-1; no reliable D call. Germline-derived CDR1 and CDR2 are LGHDT and YNNKEL (reference sequence). This CDR3 is 14 amino acids long. V lost 1 base and J lost 4, with 10 bases in between. The CDR3 is CASSQGPRSTEAFF. The CDR3 DNA reads as TGTGCCAGCAGCCAAGGTCCCAGGTCCACTGAAGCTTTCTTT.